Presented here are 26 T cell receptor beta chains from one specimen sequenced in a study of T-cell memory formation after mild COVID-19. TCRdb re-called the 5' RACE reads with MiXCR, one entry per CDR3 protein. This table holds 530,000 or so distinct CDR3 sequences, roughly 17% found once. Sequenced sample: PBMCs or a T cell subset sorted from them (not recorded which). These receptors all stem from an adult woman who had mild COVID-19 (a few samples of this study predate the infection). Cell type and time point are not known.

The rearrangement joins TRBV13 to TRBJ2-7; TRBD2 agrees at 11 bases. V shed 8 bases and J 0 bases; nucleotides not matched to a gene: 9. Germline V lookup: CDR1 PRHDT, CDR2 FYEKMQ (reference sequence). The CDR3 spans 16 residues. The CDR3 DNA is TGTGCCAGCTCCTGGACTAGCGGGTATCACTCCTACGAGCAGTACTTC. Its protein product is CASSWTSGYHSYEQYF.

A remark on this clonotype: An end of the junction does not agree with germline; a read error may underlie this. The genes are TRBV3-1 and TRBJ2-7; D assignment may be TRBD1 or TRBD2 (5 bases each). CDR3 length: 13 residues. Germline V gene lookup returns CDR1 LGHDT and CDR2 YNNKEL (reference sequence). CDR3 residues: CASMLSGTLRLDF. The CDR3 bases are TGTGCCAGCATGCTCTCCGGGACGCTAAGGTTGGACTTC.

This chain joins TRBV2 and TRBJ2-7, with D tentatively TRBD1 or TRBD2 (5 bases each). The V and J ends lost 4 bases and 12 bases respectively, with 13 bases between them. The CDR3 has 11 residues. CDR1 is SNHLY and CDR2 is FYNNEI in the germline V gene. CDR3 residues: CASSGGTDRYF. For the CDR3, the DNA is TGTGCCAGCAGTGGGGGGACGGACCGGTACTTC.

The table lists this clonotype with a few counts. This sequence joins TRBV10-3 and TRBJ1-2; D gene ambiguous. CDR3 length equals 15 residues. Germline V gives CDR1 ENHRY, CDR2 SYGVKD. Trimming took 4 bases from V and 4 from J, leaving 16 bases between them. The CDR3, as DNA: TGTGCCATCAGTGGTATAACAGCCCCCACCTATGGCTACACCTTC. It encodes CAISGITAPTYGYTF.

The gene calls are TRBV13 and TRBJ2-7; D is possibly TRBD2 (5 bases). V was pared by 5 bases and J by 2 bases, with 16 bases between. The CDR3 runs 15 residues. Germline V CDR1 and CDR2: PRHDT, FYEKMQ (reference sequence). CDR3 nucleotide sequence: TGTGCCAGCAGCAACACCAGGCGGGCCCCCTACGAGCAGTACTTC. Amino acid sequence: CASSNTRRAPYEQYF. Drawing the rest from reference TRBV13 and TRBJ2-7, the complete variable domain is AAGVIQSPRHLIKEKRETATLKCYPIPRHDTVYWYQQGPGQDPQFLISFYEKMQSDKGSIPDRFSAQQFSDYHSELNMSSLELGDSALYFCASSNTRRAPYEQYFGPGTRLTVT.

This sequence joins TRBV3-1 and TRBJ1-1; the D gene is possibly TRBD1 (5 bases). The germline V gene has CDR1 LGHDT and CDR2 YNNKEL (reference sequence). V was shortened by 4 bases and J by 8 bases, with 11 bases between the two germline ends. The CDR3 has 12 residues. CDR3 in amino acids: CASSRRGGEAFF. CDR3 nucleotide sequence: TGTGCCAGCAGCCGTAGGGGAGGAGAAGCTTTCTTT.

This clonotype was found a few times. The rearrangement joins TRBV11-2 to TRBJ2-7, with D possibly being TRBD1 or TRBD2 (5 bases each). Germline lookup yields CDR1 SGHAT and CDR2 FQNNGV. Trimming took 2 bases from V and 5 from J, leaving 19 bases between them. The CDR3 spans 16 residues. CDR3 sequence (DNA): TGTGCCAGCAGCTTACAAATCTGGGGACCTGGAAACGAGCAGTACTTC. Translated: CASSLQIWGPGNEQYF. Looking up the rest from reference TRBV11-2 and TRBJ2-7 gives the full variable domain: EAGVAQSPRYKIIEKRQSVAFWCNPISGHATLYWYQQILGQGPKLLIQFQNNGVVDDSQLPKDRFSAERLKGVDSTLKIQPAKLEDSAVYLCASSLQIWGPGNEQYFGPGTRLTVT.

This rearrangement joins TRBV7-9 to TRBJ2-1, with D perhaps matching TRBD1 (5 bases). Trimming pared 4 bases from V and 8 bases from J, leaving 21 bases between. This CDR3 contains 16 residues. Germline CDR1 SEHNR, CDR2 FQNEAQ (reference sequence). In DNA, the CDR3 is TGTGCCAGCAGCTCTAGGGGCTCCGTGGGTGGGGATGAGCAGTTCTTC. Amino acids: CASSSRGSVGGDEQFF.

J is TRBJ2-3 and V is TRBV20-1, with D unclear. The CDR3 totals 13 residues. Trimming removed 5 bases at V and 6 bases at J, with 15 bases between. CDR1 DFQATT and CDR2 SNEGSKA come from the germline V gene (reference sequence). The CDR3 is CSAGPLGKDTQYF. DNA of the CDR3: TGCAGTGCTGGCCCCCTGGGCAAGGATACGCAGTATTTT.

This chain links TRBV12-3 or TRBV12-4 with TRBJ2-1; 9 bases line up with TRBD2. The V gene end was trimmed by 4 bases and the J gene end by 10 bases; junction bases not matched to a gene: 8. The CDR3 covers 14 residues. For the CDR3, the DNA is TGTGCCAGCAGTTACCTTGGGCTAGCGGGAGAGCAGTTCTTC. Its protein is CASSYLGLAGEQFF.

This clonotype was seen a few times. The V gene is TRBV19, the J gene TRBJ2-7; D might be TRBD2 (5 bases). V dropped 4 bases and J dropped 0 bases, with 16 bases sitting between them. Germline-derived CDR1 and CDR2 are LNHDA and SQIVND (reference sequence). The CDR3 is 16 residues long. In nucleotides, the CDR3 is TGTGCCAGTAGTACCAGAAAAGGACTGGACTCCTACGAGCAGTACTTC. Translated: CASSTRKGLDSYEQYF. Supplemented by reference TRBV19 and TRBJ2-7, the full variable domain reads DGGITQSPKYLFRKEGQNVTLSCEQNLNHDAMYWYRQDPGQGLRLIYYSQIVNDFQKGDIAEGYSVSREKKESFPLTVTSAQKNPTAFYLCASSTRKGLDSYEQYFGPGTRLTVT.

This clonotype came up a few times. The rearrangement uses TRBV18 and TRBJ1-1; D remains unclear. CDR1 and CDR2 from the germline V gene are KGHSH and LQKENI. CDR3 length: 15 amino acids. The V end lost 1 base, the J end lost 6 bases, and 15 bases lay between the germline ends. The CDR3: CASSPRGGDGAEAFF. As DNA, the CDR3 is TGTGCCAGCTCACCACGGGGTGGTGATGGCGCTGAAGCTTTCTTT.

This rearrangement joins TRBV15 to TRBJ2-5, with D unclear. The ends were cut back, 0 bases at V and 4 bases at J, with 15 bases in the middle. This CDR3 spans 16 amino acids. CDR1 is LNHNV and CDR2 is YYDKDF in the germline V gene (reference sequence). In nucleotides, the CDR3 is TGTGCCACCAGCAGAGATCGAGAAGGGTTGGGAGAGACCCAGTACTTC. As protein: CATSRDREGLGETQYF.

The chain is built from TRBV5-1 and TRBJ2-1; TRBD2 agrees at 9 bases. The V gene end was trimmed by 4 bases and the J gene end by 1 base; junction bases not matched to a gene: 9. Germline loops: CDR1 SGHRS, CDR2 YFSETQ. CDR3 size: 17 residues. CDR3 nucleotide sequence: TGCGCCAGCAGCCCCGGTCGACTAGCGGCTTCCTACAATGAGCAGTTCTTC. Translating it yields CASSPGRLAASYNEQFF. Full variable domain (missing parts from reference TRBV5-1 and TRBJ2-1): KAGVTQTPRYLIKTRGQQVTLSCSPISGHRSVSWYQQTPGQGLQFLFEYFSETQRNKGNFPGRFSGRQFSNSRSEMNVSTLELGDSALYLCASSPGRLAASYNEQFFGPGTRLTVL.

This clonotype was counted a few times. The gene calls are TRBV7-3 and TRBJ2-3; TRBD1 might be the D (8 bases). CDR3 length: 15 amino acids. The V end lost 4 bases, the J end lost 4 bases, and 15 bases lay between the germline ends. Looked up from germline, CDR1 is SGHTA and CDR2 is FQGTGA. The chain's CDR3 is CASSSDRGGADTQYF. Here the CDR3 DNA reads TGTGCCAGCAGCTCAGACAGGGGAGGGGCAGATACGCAGTATTTT.

This CDR3 reads CASRGASGTPYEQYF. CDR3 DNA: TGTGCCAGCAGAGGGGCTAGCGGGACCCCCTACGAGCAGTACTTC. The chain has TRBV7-2 and TRBJ2-7; 9 positions agree with TRBD2. V trimming: 6 bases; J trimming: 2 bases; junction bases outside the gene matches: 8. Germline V CDR1 and CDR2: SGHTA, FQGNSA. CDR3 length: 15 amino acids.

This clonotype came up a few times. The rearrangement links TRBV5-1 to TRBJ2-1; D unclear. V gave up 5 bases and J gave up 4 bases, with 13 bases separating them. Germline-derived CDR1 and CDR2 are SGHRS and YFSETQ. The CDR3 extends over 14 amino acids. CDR3 amino acids: CASRKNFGYNEQFF. CDR3 sequence (DNA): TGCGCCAGCAGGAAAAATTTCGGATACAATGAGCAGTTCTTC.

V is TRBV24-1 and J is TRBJ2-3, with 11 bases aligning to TRBD2. Germline V gene sequence: CDR1 KGHDR, CDR2 SFDVKD. V gave up 5 bases and J gave up 8 bases; unmatched junction bases: 8. The CDR3 loop spans 15 amino acids. CDR3 residues: CATSVDSGRAGTQYF. The CDR3 DNA reads as TGTGCCACCAGTGTTGATAGCGGGAGGGCCGGTACGCAGTATTTT.

This sequence joins TRBV29-1 and TRBJ2-6, with D possibly matching TRBD2 (7 bases). The germline V and J ends were trimmed by 0 bases and 2 bases, with 17 bases remaining between them. Germline CDR1 and CDR2: SQVTM and ANQGSEA. The CDR3 spans 18 residues. CDR3 residues: CSVEDPPGGGAGANVLTF. The CDR3 DNA reads TGCAGCGTTGAAGATCCGCCTGGGGGGGGCGCTGGGGCCAACGTCCTGACTTTC.

The table lists this clonotype with a few counts. CDR3 sequence (DNA): TGTGCCAGCAGTTTAGCACAGGCCCAGTACTTC. Its translation is CASSLAQAQYF. The chain employs TRBV12-3 or TRBV12-4 and TRBJ2-5, with D possibly TRBD1 on 5 matching bases. V was cut by 0 bases and J by 9 bases, with 5 bases left in between. This CDR3 is 11 amino acids long.

This chain uses TRBV7-2 with TRBJ2-3, with 13 bases lining up with TRBD2. The CDR3 is 17 amino acids. Germline V gene sequence: CDR1 SGHTA, CDR2 FQGNSA. The V segment lost 5 bases and the J segment 1 base; nucleotides outside the gene matches: 6. The CDR3 here is CASSPGLAGVGTDTQYF. In DNA, the CDR3 is TGTGCCAGCAGCCCAGGACTAGCGGGAGTGGGCACAGATACGCAGTATTTT.

The sample holds a few counts of this clonotype. V and J are TRBV7-9 and TRBJ2-3; D perhaps matches TRBD1 (5 bases). V was cut by 7 bases and J by 1 base, with 15 bases left in between. Per the germline V gene, CDR1 is SEHNR and CDR2 is FQNEAQ (reference sequence). The CDR3 covers 15 residues. CDR3 region: CASKSRVFGTDTQYF. The CDR3 DNA follows: TGTGCCAGCAAATCCAGGGTATTTGGCACAGATACGCAGTATTTT.

Only a few counts were recorded for this clonotype. The chain joins TRBV10-3 to TRBJ2-1; TRBD2 matches 12 bases. The J segment lost 5 bases and the V segment lost 1 base, leaving 3 bases of the junction unmatched. This CDR3 spans 16 amino acids. CDR1 is ENHRY, CDR2 SYGVKD, per germline. The CDR3 sequence: CAISEWGLAGNNEQFF. The CDR3 nucleotides are TGTGCCATCAGTGAGTGGGGACTAGCGGGTAACAATGAGCAGTTCTTC.

This rearrangement joins TRBV5-5 to TRBJ1-5; D remains ambiguous. CDR1 is SGHKS and CDR2 is YYEKEE in the germline V gene (reference sequence). The CDR3 is 17 residues long. V was clipped by 2 bases and J by 4 bases, with 19 bases between them. DNA for the CDR3: TGTGCCAGCAGCTTTGGTAGGATTCGGGCAGGAAATCAGCCCCAGCATTTT. It codes for CASSFGRIRAGNQPQHF.

The CDR3: CASRESGGGYTF. Written as DNA, the CDR3 is TGTGCCAGCAGGGAATCGGGGGGCGGCTACACCTTC. The V and J genes are TRBV6-5 and TRBJ1-2; maybe TRBD1 (6 bases). V lost 6 bases and J 8 bases, leaving 13 bases between the germline ends. The CDR3 covers 12 residues. Germline V gives CDR1 MNHEY, CDR2 SVGAGI.

The J gene is TRBJ1-3, the V gene TRBV12-3 or TRBV12-4; D unresolved. V was pared by 3 bases and J by 1 base, with 10 bases between. The CDR3 spans 15 residues. The CDR3 protein is CASSFVGLSGNTIYF. The DNA for the CDR3 is TGTGCCAGCAGTTTTGTAGGCCTGTCTGGAAACACCATATATTTT.